These 30 T cell receptor beta chains share one sample of origin, sequenced in a study of beta chain features in type 1 diabetes. The study's findings and limits: Shorter TCRB CDR3s, moderately but significantly so, marked every one of the four CD4+ subsets in Type 1 diabetes patients.

Expressed TCRB transcripts got sequenced, as all isolated RNA was reverse transcribed. Clones were read by immunoSEQ multiplex PCR, and TCRdb kept only the in-frame ones, dropping some. The table lists hundreds of thousands of clones, around 16% of them singletons. These receptors are not linked to any known antigen. The sequenced material came from naive CD4+ T cells from blood. Receptors were obtained from a man aged 18 to 29 with type 1 diabetes.

The rearrangement uses TRBV11-2 and TRBJ2-6; 8 bases map to TRBD2. The germline V gene encodes CDR1 SGHAT and CDR2 FQNNGV. Trimming removed 7 bases from V and 3 bases from J; junction bases left unmatched: 8. The CDR3 totals 16 residues. This chain's CDR3 is CASILNRGGGANVLTF. The DNA for the CDR3 is TGTGCCAGCATCCTCAACCGGGGGGGTGGGGCCAACGTCCTGACTTTC.

This clone has a handful of counts. This sequence joins TRBV9 and TRBJ2-4; D perhaps matches TRBD2 (6 bases). V was cut by 3 bases and J by 1 base, with 14 bases left in between. Germline V gives CDR1 SGDLS, CDR2 YYNGEE. This CDR3 contains 16 residues. The CDR3 sequence: CASSDPRGSAKNIQYF. For the CDR3, the DNA is TGTGCCAGCAGCGACCCCCGGGGGTCGGCCAAAAACATTCAGTACTTC.

The sample holds a few counts of this clone. The chain recombines TRBV30 with TRBJ1-2; no clear D gene. Trimming shortened V by 8 bases and J by 2 bases, and 15 bases separated the two germline ends. This CDR3 contains 13 residues. The germline V gene encodes CDR1 GTSNPN and CDR2 SVGIG (reference sequence). The CDR3: CAGNGIGNYGYTF. As DNA, the CDR3 is TGTGCCGGGAACGGGATAGGCAACTATGGCTACACCTTC.

This clone was seen more than once but under ten times. J is TRBJ1-2 and V is TRBV2; TRBD1 matches 10 bases. The junction had 1 base not matched to a gene; V was cut back by 9 bases and J by 0 bases. The CDR3 totals 13 residues. Looked up from germline, CDR1 is SNHLY and CDR2 is FYNNEI. The CDR3 sequence: CARGTGANYGYTF. CDR3 nucleotide sequence: TGTGCCAGAGGGACAGGGGCTAACTATGGCTACACCTTC.

This rearrangement joins TRBV6-1 to TRBJ1-1; D possibly corresponds to TRBD1 (5 bases). The germline gives CDR1 MNHNS, CDR2 SASEGT. V was cut by 4 bases and J by 4 bases, with 16 bases left in between. The CDR3 extends over 15 amino acids. As DNA, the CDR3 is TGTGCCAGCAGTGGAGCCGGGACTTTTGCCACTGAAGCTTTCTTT. It codes for CASSGAGTFATEAFF.

The rearrangement links TRBV4-3 to TRBJ1-1; tentatively, D is TRBD1 (5 bases). The germline V gene encodes CDR1 LGHNA and CDR2 YSLEER. The CDR3 length is 14 residues. Trimming took 4 bases from V and 1 from J, leaving 10 bases between them. This chain's CDR3 is CASSRDRPNTEAFF. CDR3 nucleotides: TGCGCCAGCAGCCGCGACAGACCGAACACTGAAGCTTTCTTT.

V is TRBV7-2 and J is TRBJ2-7; D not resolved. The CDR3 runs 12 residues. The V gene lost 5 bases and the J gene lost 6 bases, with 11 bases spanning the gap. Germline V gives CDR1 SGHTA, CDR2 FQGNSA. The CDR3 protein is CASSRQLVEQYF. DNA of the CDR3: TGTGCCAGCAGCCGACAATTAGTCGAGCAGTACTTC. The full variable domain, rest sourced from reference TRBV7-2 and TRBJ2-7, is GAGVSQSPSNKVTEKGKDVELRCDPISGHTALYWYRQSLGQGLEFLIYFQGNSAPDKSGLPSDRFSAERTGGSVSTLTIQRTQQEDSAVYLCASSRQLVEQYFGPGTRLTVT.

This chain uses TRBV29-1 with TRBJ2-1, with a tentative D call TRBD2 (6 bases). The germline gives CDR1 SQVTM, CDR2 ANQGSEA. The CDR3 is 15 amino acids. The V gene lost 4 bases and the J gene lost 5 bases, with 18 bases spanning the gap. This CDR3 reads CSVGQRLAADNEQFF. Written as DNA, the CDR3 is TGCAGCGTTGGTCAGAGGTTAGCGGCAGACAATGAGCAGTTCTTC.

This clone showed up just a few times. J is TRBJ1-5 and V is TRBV30; D is perhaps TRBD1 (6 bases). The CDR3 contains 12 residues. Germline assignment: CDR1 GTSNPN and CDR2 SVGIG (reference sequence). The ends were cut back, 6 bases at V and 5 bases at J, with 11 bases in the middle. The CDR3 DNA reads TGTGCCTGCCAGGGGCGAGATCAGCCCCAGCATTTT. It is translated as CACQGRDQPQHF.

The genes are TRBV7-2 and TRBJ2-5; D ambiguous. Per germline, CDR1 SGHTA and CDR2 FQGNSA. The CDR3 has 13 residues. Trimming removed 4 bases from V and 2 bases from J, with 8 bases in between. The DNA of the CDR3 is TGTGCCAGCAGCTCTCGGTTGCAAGAGACCCAGTACTTC. Translation gives CASSSRLQETQYF.

This clone has more than one count but fewer than ten. This chain uses TRBV4-2 with TRBJ2-5; 7 bases line up with TRBD1. The germline gives CDR1 LGHNA, CDR2 YNFKEQ. This CDR3 contains 17 residues. Germline trimming cut 0 bases from V and 1 base from J; bases unmatched to any gene: 8. The CDR3: CASSQDLTRGPQETQYF. The CDR3, as DNA: TGTGCCAGCAGCCAAGATTTGACAAGGGGGCCCCAAGAGACCCAGTACTTC.

This clone was seen more than once but under ten times. J is TRBJ1-2 and V is TRBV5-4; 7 bases agree with TRBD1. The germline V gene has CDR1 SGHNT and CDR2 YYREEE (reference sequence). With 4 bases clipped from V and 8 bases from J, the junction kept 11 bases outside the gene matches. This CDR3 spans 14 amino acids. The CDR3 protein is CASSRTGQTRGYTF. DNA of the CDR3: TGTGCCAGCAGCCGAACGGGACAGACAAGAGGCTACACCTTC.

The J gene is TRBJ2-3, the V gene TRBV25-1; perhaps TRBD2 as D (7 bases). CDR1 is MGHDK and CDR2 is SYGVNS in the germline V gene. The CDR3 loop spans 16 amino acids. The V end was cut by 1 base, the J end by 2 bases, with 13 bases between. For the CDR3, the DNA is TGTGCCAGCAGTGAATGGGGCGGGGGCTACACAGATACGCAGTATTTT. As protein: CASSEWGGGYTDTQYF.

This clone was found a few times. This sequence joins TRBV7-2 and TRBJ1-2, with TRBD1 matching over 7 bases. The CDR3 runs 13 residues. From germline, CDR1 is SGHTA and CDR2 FQGNSA. Trimming took 5 bases from V and 6 from J; bases not matched to a gene: 6. The CDR3 sequence is CASSPRDSNGYTF. Written as DNA, the CDR3 is TGTGCCAGCAGCCCCCGGGACAGCAATGGCTACACCTTC.

The chain couples TRBV7-9 to TRBJ1-1; TRBD1 agrees at 7 bases. There are 14 residues in the CDR3. The ends lost 6 bases at V and 1 base at J; junction bases unmatched: 5. Germline CDR1 reads SEHNR; CDR2 reads FQNEAQ (reference sequence). The CDR3 loop reads CASSNYRGNTEAFF. The CDR3 nucleotides are TGTGCCAGCAGTAATTACAGGGGGAACACTGAAGCTTTCTTT.

The table lists this clone with a few counts. CDR3 nucleotides: TGCGCCAGCAGCCACGCACAGGGGAGCTCCTATAATTCACCCCTCCACTTT. Encoded protein: CASSHAQGSSYNSPLHF. The J gene is TRBJ1-6, the V gene TRBV4-3, with 7 bases fitting TRBD1. V shed 3 bases and J 0 bases; nucleotides not matched to a gene: 5. This CDR3 is built from 17 residues. CDR1 and CDR2 (germline): LGHNA, YSLEER.

This clone occurred a few times. V usage is TRBV2 and J usage is TRBJ1-2; 7 nucleotides line up with TRBD1. Looked up from germline, CDR1 is SNHLY and CDR2 is FYNNEI. Losses at the gene ends were 4 bases for V and 8 bases for J; bases not matched to a gene: 10. The CDR3 totals 14 residues. CDR3 coding DNA: TGTGCCAGCAGTGGACAGGGCCCCCTATCCGGCTACACCTTC. Translated: CASSGQGPLSGYTF.

The rearrangement uses TRBV4-1 and TRBJ2-3; no clear D. V dropped 3 bases and J dropped 5 bases, with 9 bases sitting between them. The V gene's germline CDR1 is MGHRA and CDR2 YSYEKL. CDR3 length: 13 amino acids. The CDR3 DNA follows: TGCGCCAGCAGCCAGGCAGTTGTAGATACGCAGTATTTT. The encoded protein is CASSQAVVDTQYF.

This clone turned up a few times. The rearrangement uses TRBV15 and TRBJ1-1, with 10 bases that match TRBD1. Germline values: CDR1 LNHNV, CDR2 YYDKDF (reference sequence). V shed 0 bases, J shed 6 bases, and the junction held 4 bases outside the gene matches. This CDR3 comprises 15 residues. For the CDR3, the DNA is TGTGCCACCAGCAGAGATGACAGGGGGCTCTCTGAAGCTTTCTTT. Translating gives CATSRDDRGLSEAFF. The variable domain in full, with the rest retrieved from reference TRBV15 and TRBJ1-1, is DAMVIQNPRYQVTQFGKPVTLSCSQTLNHNVMYWYQQKSSQAPKLLFHYYDKDFNNEADTPDNFQSRRPNTSFCFLDIRSPGLGDTAMYLCATSRDDRGLSEAFFGQGTRLTVV.

The chain recombines TRBV30 with TRBJ1-1, with TRBD1 as a possible D gene (5 bases). The germline CDR1 and CDR2 sequences are GTSNPN and SVGIG (reference sequence). The length of the CDR3 is 11 residues. Trimming cost V 5 bases and J 4 bases, with 8 bases left between them. In DNA form, the CDR3 reads TGTGCCTGGGGGGGGTTCACTGAAGCTTTCTTT. Translated: CAWGGFTEAFF.

The chain has TRBV29-1 and TRBJ2-1, with D perhaps TRBD1 (5 bases). CDR1 and CDR2 (germline): SQVTM, ANQGSEA. The V gene lost 4 bases and the J gene lost 15 bases, with 19 bases spanning the gap. This CDR3 contains 12 residues. In DNA, the CDR3 is TGCAGCGTTGGTCGCGAAGGGGTATTGCCGTTCTTC. Its translation: CSVGREGVLPFF.

In this sample, this clone turned up a few times. This chain links TRBV9 with TRBJ2-5; TRBD2 matches at 15 bases. There are 16 residues in the CDR3. V was clipped by 0 bases and J by 6 bases; unmatched bases: 3. Germline-derived CDR1 and CDR2 are SGDLS and YYNGEE. The CDR3 region is CASSVGTSGGAKTQYF. The CDR3 DNA reads as TGTGCCAGCAGCGTAGGGACTAGCGGGGGGGCGAAGACCCAGTACTTC.

CDR3 sequence reads: CASSPSLAIGVETQYF. The CDR3 DNA reads TGTGCCAGCAGCCCGTCTCTAGCGATCGGAGTGGAGACCCAGTACTTC. The chain couples TRBV5-4 to TRBJ2-5; a possible D gene is TRBD2 (6 bases). The germline V gene has CDR1 SGHNT and CDR2 YYREEE (reference sequence). With 4 bases removed from V and 5 bases from J, the gap between germline ends came to 21 bases. The CDR3 is made up of 16 amino acids. Filled out from reference TRBV5-4 and TRBJ2-5, the complete variable domain reads ETGVTQSPTHLIKTRGQQVTLRCSSQSGHNTVSWYQQALGQGPQFIFQYYREEENGRGNFPPRFSGLQFPNYSSELNVNALELDDSALYLCASSPSLAIGVETQYFGPGTRLLVL.

This chain joins TRBV11-2 and TRBJ2-5; 11 positions match TRBD2. V shed 3 bases and J 5 bases; nucleotides not matched to a gene: 5. This CDR3 is built from 15 residues. Germline V gives CDR1 SGHAT, CDR2 FQNNGV. CDR3 nucleotides: TGTGCCAGCAGCTTCATAGCGGGAGGGCAGGAGACCCAGTACTTC. Translation: CASSFIAGGQETQYF. Combining the CDR3 with reference TRBV11-2 and TRBJ2-5 gives the whole variable domain EAGVAQSPRYKIIEKRQSVAFWCNPISGHATLYWYQQILGQGPKLLIQFQNNGVVDDSQLPKDRFSAERLKGVDSTLKIQPAKLEDSAVYLCASSFIAGGQETQYFGPGTRLLVL.

This sequence joins TRBV28 and TRBJ2-1, with 11 bases identical to TRBD2. CDR1 is MDHEN, CDR2 SYDVKM, per germline. With V trimmed by 5 bases and J by 4 bases, 4 bases remained unmatched. This CDR3 is 15 amino acids long. CDR3 in DNA: TGTGCCAGCAGTCGCGGACTAGCGGGTTACAATGAGCAGTTCTTC. Translating it yields CASSRGLAGYNEQFF.

This chain uses TRBV4-1 with TRBJ2-2; 9 nucleotides align to TRBD1. CDR1 is MGHRA, CDR2 YSYEKL, per germline. This CDR3 is built from 15 residues. Trimming removed 2 bases from V and 5 bases from J; junction bases left unmatched: 3. The CDR3 DNA sequence: TGCGCCAGCAGCCAACGGGACAGGGTGACCGGGGAGCTGTTTTTT. This gives the protein CASSQRDRVTGELFF.

This clone was counted a few times. V usage is TRBV6-6 and J usage is TRBJ2-3, with 8 bases matching TRBD1. With V trimmed by 5 bases and J by 5 bases, 9 bases remained unmatched. CDR1 is MNHNY, CDR2 SVGAGI, per germline (reference sequence). The CDR3 is made up of 15 amino acids. The CDR3 nucleotides read TGTGCCAGCAGTCTTAGACAGGGGCCTGGAGATACGCAGTATTTT. Translated, it gives CASSLRQGPGDTQYF.

The table lists this clone with a few counts. The chain is built from TRBV6-6 and TRBJ2-3; D gene ambiguous. V was cut by 1 base and J by 4 bases, with 12 bases left in between. Germline V gene data show CDR1 as MNHNY and CDR2 as SVGAGI (reference sequence). The CDR3 spans 15 residues. In DNA, the CDR3 is TGTGCCAGCAGTTACTACGCAGTTACAGCAGATACGCAGTATTTT. This codes for CASSYYAVTADTQYF.

This clone was seen only a few times. This sequence joins TRBV9 and TRBJ2-5; 8 bases align to TRBD2. Germline V gene lookup returns CDR1 SGDLS and CDR2 YYNGEE. This CDR3 comprises 17 residues. The trim removed 0 bases at V and 1 base at J, leaving 8 bases unmatched. In DNA, the CDR3 is TGTGCCAGCAGCGTAGGACGGACTAGCTTTGGCCAAGAGACCCAGTACTTC. It specifies CASSVGRTSFGQETQYF.

This clone has a handful of counts. This chain links TRBV7-2 with TRBJ2-5; D ambiguous. The DNA end is more similar to TRBJ2-7, so the J call may be wrong. The germline V gene encodes CDR1 SGHTA and CDR2 FQGNSA. There are 13 residues in the CDR3. The CDR3 DNA sequence: TGTGCCAGCAGCTTAGTAGAGTCCTACGAGCAGTACTTC. Residues: CASSLVESYEQYF.